This passage covers 9 T cell receptor beta chains from one sample sequenced in a study of blood T cells in healthy people across ages. Sample-barcoded 5' priming and a J-beta primer mix drove a second PCR of roughly 7 to 11 cycles. TCRdb itself ran the 5' RACE reads through MiXCR, one entry per CDR3 protein. The data show hundreds of thousands of distinct CDR3 sequences, with around two fifths seen just once and roughly a fifth held by the top ten. Specimen: blood. The receptors come from a man aged 55 to 69 in good health.

In its sample, this clonotype was seen many times. The V gene is TRBV9, the J gene TRBJ1-2; D remains unclear. The CDR3 covers 15 residues. Trimming shortened V by 0 bases and J by 1 base, and 10 bases separated the two germline ends. Germline CDR1 reads SGDLS; CDR2 reads YYNGEE. The CDR3 loop reads CASSVELKGNYGYTF. CDR3 coding DNA: TGTGCCAGCAGCGTAGAACTAAAGGGTAACTATGGCTACACCTTC.

This clonotype was counted a few times. The chain joins TRBV7-8 to TRBJ1-1; D ambiguous. This CDR3 is 15 amino acids long. V was cut by 1 base and J by 6 bases, with 15 bases left in between. CDR1 SGHVS and CDR2 FQNEAQ come from the germline V gene. The CDR3 reads CASSLGPSPISEAFF. The CDR3 DNA sequence: TGTGCCAGCAGCTTAGGACCCAGCCCCATATCTGAAGCTTTCTTT. Full variable domain (outside the CDR3, taken from reference TRBV7-8 and TRBJ1-1): GAGVSQSPRYKVAKRGQDVALRCDPISGHVSLFWYQQALGQGPEFLTYFQNEAQLDKSGLPSDRFFAERPEGSVSTLKIQRTQQEDSAVYLCASSLGPSPISEAFFGQGTRLTVV.

CDR3 residues: CASSQVNGELFF. The CDR3, as DNA: TGCGCCAGCAGCCAAGTCAACGGGGAGCTGTTTTTT. The J gene is TRBJ2-2, the V gene TRBV4-3; D gene uncertain. Looked up from germline, CDR1 is LGHNA and CDR2 is YSLEER. The CDR3 covers 12 residues. With 1 base removed from V and 7 bases from J, the gap between germline ends came to 4 bases.

The chain recombines TRBV7-2 with TRBJ2-3, with TRBD2 identical over 9 bases. Germline CDR1 is SGHTA and CDR2 is FQGNSA. V gave up 3 bases and J gave up 1 base; unmatched junction bases: 5. CDR3 length: 16 residues. The CDR3 sequence is CASSLSSGDGTDTQYF. CDR3 nucleotides: TGTGCCAGCAGCTTGTCTAGCGGGGATGGCACAGATACGCAGTATTTT. Using reference TRBV7-2 and TRBJ2-3 for the parts outside the CDR3, the full variable domain is GAGVSQSPSNKVTEKGKDVELRCDPISGHTALYWYRQSLGQGLEFLIYFQGNSAPDKSGLPSDRFSAERTGGSVSTLTIQRTQQEDSAVYLCASSLSSGDGTDTQYFGPGTRLTVL.

The V gene is TRBV2, the J gene TRBJ1-2; D is uncertain. V was cut by 2 bases and J by 8 bases, with 12 bases left in between. From germline, CDR1 is SNHLY and CDR2 FYNNEI. The CDR3 runs 13 residues. The CDR3 sequence: CASSERSAGGYTF. CDR3 nucleotides: TGTGCCAGCAGTGAACGTTCTGCGGGGGGCTACACCTTC.

The chain joins TRBV18 to TRBJ2-1; D unclear. With 0 bases removed from V and 8 bases from J, the gap between germline ends came to 14 bases. CDR3 size: 15 residues. Germline-derived CDR1 and CDR2 are KGHSH and LQKENI. CDR3 sequence (DNA): TGTGCCAGCTCACCACCTATAGGCGGCAGCCATGAGCAGTTCTTC. This encodes CASSPPIGGSHEQFF.

The V call is TRBV6-6, the J call TRBJ2-7; 8 nucleotides agree with TRBD1. V shed 7 bases, J shed 1 base, and the junction held 9 bases outside the gene matches. This CDR3 region has 15 residues. Germline V gene sequence: CDR1 MNHNY, CDR2 SVGAGI (reference sequence). Written as DNA, the CDR3 is TGTGCCAGCAAAAACGGCGGACAGGGTTCCTACGAGCAGTACTTC. Translating gives CASKNGGQGSYEQYF.

This clonotype was seen only a few times. This chain links TRBV7-9 with TRBJ2-1, with TRBD1 as a possible D gene (6 bases). V was pared by 5 bases and J by 8 bases, with 19 bases between. Germline CDR1 and CDR2: SEHNR and FQNEAQ (reference sequence). The CDR3 consists of 15 residues. The DNA for the CDR3 is TGTGCCAGCAGCCCCGGGGACACCCGAGGGGATGAGCAGTTCTTC. Protein product: CASSPGDTRGDEQFF.

This clonotype was seen repeatedly, ten times or more. The chain's CDR3 is CASRPTGGEQYF. CDR3 coding DNA: TGTGCCAGCAGGCCGACAGGGGGCGAGCAGTACTTC. The chain combines TRBV6-6 with TRBJ2-7; 9 bases match TRBD1. The junction had 3 bases not matched to a gene; V was cut back by 6 bases and J by 6 bases. The CDR3 has 12 amino acids. CDR1 and CDR2 (germline): MNHNY, SVGAGI (reference sequence).